This T cell receptor (beta chain) was found in a study of T cell responses to AZD1222 COVID-19 vaccine (dated by TCRdb to about 2021). As for the study more broadly: TCR sequencing covered over 230 trial participants: 200 to 210 given two doses of AZD1222 and 26 given two doses of MenACWY control vaccine. Trial participants were enrolled by age into 18-55, 56-69 and 70-plus year subgroups, with around 150, 28 and 57 TCR-sequenced participants respectively.

What the time point label conveys for this sample: about 28 days (+/-7) after the second vaccine dose. AZD1222 recipients given second doses at about 4 weeks or at about 12 weeks were pooled, since spike-specific TCR depth and breadth were not found to differ between the two schedules. Vaccinee samples came from UK trials COV001 and COV002, including a single-blind randomized controlled phase 2/3 trial of AZD1222 (ChAdOx1 nCoV-19) in healthy adults. For TCRbeta chain sequencing, PBMC samples were collected from trial participants at day 0 and at day 28 after the second dose. The CDR3 regions of human TCRbeta chains were analyzed by immunosequencing. In the authors' own workflow: TCRs in the repertoires were matched against a reference library of SARS-CoV-2-specific TCRs that had been generated with the MIRA antigen-specificity platform. Breadth was defined as the fraction of unique TCRs that were SARS-CoV-2-associated. Depth was defined as the fraction of total T cells that were SARS-CoV-2-associated. Using the MIRA data, each spike-specific TCR was mapped to the spike region that the TCR reacts to and placed in a CD4 or CD8 class. Log10-transformed breadth and depth values were compared by one-way ANOVA with Sidak's multiple comparisons tests. TCRdb took over this immuneACCESS table, retaining in-frame rearrangements with V and J assigned. Such tables are incomplete; in checked studies, under half of the missing clones stem from an unresolved V gene, and the remainder is unexplained. The V and J calls and the clone size are those of that table, but D and trimming were determined from the DNA. The sample profile shows roughly 150,000 clones; around 90% of them were found once. The ten largest clones represent around 1% of the sample.

The paper as a whole reports these results and caveats: After two AZD1222 doses, spike-specific TCR breadth and depth were significantly higher than at day 0 and than in MenACWY recipients. The vaccine-associated CD4 TCRs covered the entire spike protein, and the dominant responses fell in regions 160-218 and 743-854. The 56-69-year group was small, and its depth increase did not reach significance, likely because of low power. Because no day 14 peak-response samples were available, the repertoires could be characterized only after the peak T cell response. Reportedly, close to half of the unique spike-specific TCRs recognized epitopes lying outside the regions that are mutated in the B.1.351 and B.1.1.7 variants. Most participants were white British and females outnumbered males, and the authors suggested that clonal diversity may have been underestimated. Conclusions about previously exposed vaccinees are limited, since just a handful of AZD1222 recipients were seropositive for SARS-CoV-2 at baseline.

A note on this clone: The target of this receptor is not known. Base-call qualities are not available, and no considerably larger clone is one nucleotide away.

CDR1 and CDR2, per the germline V gene, are LGHNA and YNFKEQ. The CDR3, from cysteine to phenylalanine, totals 15 residues. Only the CDR3 DNA is retained, 45 bases long and in frame from the first base. V lost 1 base and J lost 0 bases; the stretch between them is 10 bases long. Sequenced material: peripheral blood, taken 28 days after the second AZD1222 dose. The chain couples TRBV4-2 to TRBJ2-7; possibly the D gene is TRBD2, per 7 matching bases. The sequence came from an adult who received the AZD1222 COVID-19 vaccine. Read as DNA, the sequence is TGTGCCAGCAGCCAAGGGGGGGGCAGCTCCTACGAGCAGTACTTC. Translated, this is CASSQGGGSSYEQYF.